The sequence of this TCR beta chain was determined in a study of a mutant IDH1 vaccine in newly diagnosed glioma (dated by TCRdb to about 2021). For the wider study: The approximately 30 treated patients were around 62% male and about 40% female, with a mean age of roughly 42 years. Prior to enrollment, patients had been given standard therapy consisting of radiotherapy alone, temozolomide alone, or radiochemotherapy with temozolomide, with the combination given to most patients. Peripheral blood was drawn at six visits: V03 (baseline), V05, V07, V10, V12 and V13. Longitudinal TCRB deep sequencing was done for roughly 23 treated patients, wherever samples were available for exploratory analyses.

On this clone: The specificity of this receptor is unknown. Within one base of it there is no much larger clone, and no base qualities were kept.

General conclusions and limits of the study: It was noted by the authors that analyses of patient blood samples could not be reproduced owing to sample limitations. Selection of PBMC samples for TCRB deep sequencing was based on availability. No apparent relationship was observed between pseudoprogression and alterations in the top peripheral T cell clonotypes detected by TCRB sequencing. Across multiple MHC alleles, vaccine-induced immune responses were seen in 90% to 95% of patients.

The receptor library was made with the immunoSEQ multiplex PCR assay. The hsTCRB Kit was used according to the manufacturer's protocol to amplify rearranged TCR beta chain sequences. Sequencing of TCRB libraries was carried out on an Illumina MiSeq. The paper's processing steps were these. The proprietary platform of the kit vendor was used for demultiplexing, trimming and gene mapping. TCRdb's version of the immuneACCESS table is confined to in-frame rearrangements and falls short of the full clone set. An unresolved V gene accounts for under half of the shortfall where checked; the remainder is of unknown origin. That table supplies the V and J calls and clone size; D and trimming were determined from the DNA. In all, the sample holds approximately 100,000 clones, and roughly 89% of those were seen once. The ten largest make up approximately 0.58% of the sample. In light of the paper, this sample's time point label describes: baseline, week 1 (first vaccination visit). Interpreted using the paper, the treatment or condition label stands for: pre-vaccination baseline after standard-of-care therapy. All donors had newly diagnosed IDH1-mutant astrocytomas of WHO grade 3 or 4 that showed loss of nuclear ATRX. The samples were drawn from NOA16, a multicentre, single-arm, open-label phase I trial in Germany that tested a mutant IDH1 peptide vaccine in humans for the first time. For immunogenicity testing, the blood drawn at visit V03 was used as the baseline sample. Genomic DNA for TCRB sequencing was extracted from EDTA blood using the DNeasy Blood and Tissue Kit.

CDR1 and CDR2 were assigned from the germline V gene as MNHEY and SVGAGI. The CDR3 holds 14 amino acids from the cysteine to the phenylalanine. Just CDR3 DNA is preserved here, 42 bases in frame from base 1. The junction shows trimming of 2 bases on V and 4 bases on J, plus 12 bases between the germline ends. This clonotype was obtained from a woman between 45 and 65 years old with glioma. The sequencing here drew on PBMCs, taken from a glioma patient treated with radiotherapy, temozolomide or both. The V and J segments used are TRBV6-5 and TRBJ2-7; the D region possibly corresponds to TRBD1 (5 bases align). The DNA sequence follows: TGTGCCAGCAGTTACCAAGGCAGGGTGTACGAGCAGTACTTC. The translation is CASSYQGRVYEQYF.